A single sample gave rise to the 29 T cell receptor beta chains below, sequenced in a study of control samples from healthy donors and cancer patients. Here immunoSEQ multiplex PCR was the method, and the copy in TCRdb shows in-frame clones only, minus some. The table lists approximately 20,000 clones, just over 85% of them singletons, with roughly 10% in the top ten. Sequencing used PBMCs. All receptors come from a woman aged 70-85 years with colorectal cancer.

The V and J genes are TRBV3-1 (or the pseudogene TRBV3-2) and TRBJ2-7; 8 bases map to TRBD1. Trimming cost V 6 bases and J 4 bases; bases outside gene matches: 17. Germline-derived CDR1 and CDR2 are LGHDT and YNNKEL (reference sequence). The CDR3 consists of 17 residues. The CDR3 region is CASSYPQGRGHVYEQYF. CDR3 DNA sequence: TGTGCCAGCAGTTACCCCCAAGGCAGGGGGCACGTGTACGAGCAGTACTTC.

This chain links TRBV7-8 with TRBJ1-5, with D maybe TRBD1 (5 bases). The length of the CDR3 is 16 residues. Germline V gene data show CDR1 as SGHVS and CDR2 as FQNEAQ. Deletions cut 8 bases from V and 2 bases from J, with 19 bases between. DNA for the CDR3: TGTGCCAGCTCTGGGGGGGACGGCAGGCGCAATCAGCCCCAGCATTTT. Its protein is CASSGGDGRRNQPQHF. The variable domain in full, completed from reference TRBV7-8 and TRBJ1-5, reads GAGVSQSPRYKVAKRGQDVALRCDPISGHVSLFWYQQALGQGPEFLTYFQNEAQLDKSGLPSDRFFAERPEGSVSTLKIQRTQQEDSAVYLCASSGGDGRRNQPQHFGDGTRLSIL.

The count of this clone is one. The chain carries TRBV7-2 and TRBJ2-3; D possibly uses TRBD1 or TRBD2 (6 bases each). Germline V gene sequence: CDR1 SGHTA, CDR2 FQGNSA. This CDR3 is built from 17 residues. Deletions cut 7 bases from V and 0 bases from J, with 20 bases between. The CDR3 is CASTLGGMGLSTDTQYF. As DNA, the CDR3 is TGTGCCAGCACCCTAGGGGGGATGGGCCTGAGCACAGATACGCAGTATTTT.

The chain employs TRBV7-2 and TRBJ2-3; D gene uncertain. Germline V lookup: CDR1 SGHTA, CDR2 FQGNSA. The ends were cut back, 2 bases at V and 2 bases at J, with 11 bases in the middle. The CDR3 is 15 residues long. Here the CDR3 reads CASSLRGRVTDTQYF. The CDR3, as DNA: TGTGCCAGCAGCTTACGCGGCAGAGTCACAGATACGCAGTATTTT.

The CDR3 DNA is TGTGCCAGCAGCCGACTAGCGGGGATCTACGAGCAGTACTTC. Its protein product is CASSRLAGIYEQYF. The V and J genes are TRBV9 and TRBJ2-7; 11 positions agree with TRBD2. Trimming took 4 bases from V and 3 from J; bases not matched to a gene: 3. CDR3 length: 14 amino acids. Germline V CDR1 and CDR2: SGDLS, YYNGEE.

The CDR3 spells CASARATNEKLFF. The DNA of the CDR3 is TGTGCCAGCGCACGGGCAACTAATGAAAAACTGTTTTTT. V usage is TRBV12-3 or TRBV12-4 and J usage is TRBJ1-4; D is ambiguous. The CDR3 has 13 residues. Trimming stripped 8 bases from V and 0 bases from J, with 7 bases between.

This chain links TRBV5-1 with TRBJ1-3, with D unresolved. V was clipped by 0 bases and J by 0 bases, with 7 bases between them. Germline CDR1 and CDR2: SGHRS and YFSETQ. The CDR3 consists of 15 residues. The CDR3 reads CASSLEAHSGNTIYF. For the CDR3, the DNA is TGCGCCAGCAGCTTGGAAGCTCACTCTGGAAACACCATATATTTT.

The chain uses TRBV5-1 and TRBJ2-2; D gene uncertain. CDR1 SGHRS and CDR2 YFSETQ come from the germline V gene. Trimming shortened V by 0 bases and J by 4 bases, and 10 bases separated the two germline ends. This CDR3 has 15 residues. CDR3 in DNA: TGCGCCAGCAGCTTGGGGGTCCCCCGCACCGGGGAGCTGTTTTTT. Encoded protein: CASSLGVPRTGELFF. The variable domain in full, with the rest retrieved from reference TRBV5-1 and TRBJ2-2, is KAGVTQTPRYLIKTRGQQVTLSCSPISGHRSVSWYQQTPGQGLQFLFEYFSETQRNKGNFPGRFSGRQFSNSRSEMNVSTLELGDSALYLCASSLGVPRTGELFFGEGSRLTVL.

The J gene is TRBJ2-7, the V gene TRBV11-3; a possible D gene is TRBD2 (6 bases). Trimming removed 5 bases at V and 4 bases at J, with 12 bases between. This CDR3 is 13 amino acids long. Germline loops: CDR1 SGHNT, CDR2 YENEEA. CDR3 residues: CASSPGLLYEQYF. In DNA form, the CDR3 reads TGTGCCAGCAGCCCGGGACTTCTATACGAGCAGTACTTC.

The genes are TRBV11-3 and TRBJ1-2; D remains unclear. The V and J ends lost 5 bases and 3 bases respectively, with 10 bases between them. The CDR3 has 13 amino acids. CDR1 is SGHNT, CDR2 YENEEA, per germline. CDR3 nucleotides: TGTGCCAGCAGCCACCCCCGAGACTATGGCTACACCTTC. This translates into CASSHPRDYGYTF. Supplemented by reference TRBV11-3 and TRBJ1-2, the full variable domain reads EAGVVQSPRYKIIEKKQPVAFWCNPISGHNTLYWYLQNLGQGPELLIRYENEEAVDDSQLPKDRFSAERLKGVDSTLKIQPAELGDSAVYLCASSHPRDYGYTFGSGTRLTVV.

The V gene is TRBV2, the J gene TRBJ2-2; 7 bases fit TRBD2. The CDR3 loop spans 13 amino acids. Per germline, CDR1 SNHLY and CDR2 FYNNEI. After removal of 10 bases from V and 6 bases from J, the junction contained 8 bases not matched to a gene. This CDR3 reads CATWGGSAGELFF. The CDR3 DNA follows: TGTGCCACCTGGGGAGGGAGTGCCGGGGAGCTGTTTTTT.

This clone appeared a few times. The chain combines TRBV4-2 with TRBJ1-5; D gene unclear. The V gene lost 3 bases and the J gene lost 4 bases, with 4 bases spanning the gap. In germline, CDR1 is LGHNA, CDR2 YNFKEQ. The CDR3 covers 12 residues. This CDR3 is CASSQGNQPQHF. CDR3 coding DNA: TGTGCCAGCAGCCAGGGGAATCAGCCCCAGCATTTT.

This sequence joins TRBV7-9 and TRBJ1-5; 9 bases are shared with TRBD1. The V gene end was trimmed by 5 bases and the J gene end by 7 bases; junction bases not matched to a gene: 9. Germline V CDR1 and CDR2: SEHNR, FQNEAQ (reference sequence). The CDR3 extends over 15 amino acids. The CDR3 nucleotides are TGTGCCAGCAGCCGCACGGGACAGGGAAGCCAGCCCCAGCATTTT. Translation: CASSRTGQGSQPQHF.

This clone was counted a single time. The V gene is TRBV6-4, the J gene TRBJ2-3, with a tentative D call TRBD2 (5 bases). Trimming shortened V by 2 bases and J by 3 bases, and 9 bases separated the two germline ends. This CDR3 region has 14 residues. Germline-derived CDR1 and CDR2 are MRHNA and SNTAGT. CDR3 in DNA: TGTGCCAGCAGTGACGGCCTAGCAACAGATACGCAGTATTTT. Its translation: CASSDGLATDTQYF.

This clone has just a few counts. This chain uses TRBV10-3 with TRBJ2-7; 11 bases align to TRBD1. This CDR3 has 14 amino acids. Germline CDR1 reads ENHRY; CDR2 reads SYGVKD. V gave up 4 bases and J gave up 3 bases; unmatched junction bases: 2. Here the CDR3 DNA reads TGTGCCATCAGTGGAGGGACAGGGGGCTACGAGCAGTACTTC. As protein: CAISGGTGGYEQYF.

In its sample, this clone ranks as medium-sized. This rearrangement joins TRBV9 to TRBJ2-3; D is ambiguous. The V end was cut by 6 bases, the J end by 0 bases, with 14 bases between. The CDR3 sequence is 15 residues long. Germline CDR1 and CDR2: SGDLS and YYNGEE. For the CDR3, the DNA is TGTGCCAGCACCTTACTGGGTTCCAGCACAGATACGCAGTATTTT. It is translated as CASTLLGSSTDTQYF.

The gene calls are TRBV18 and TRBJ2-2; tentatively, D is TRBD1 (6 bases). In germline, CDR1 is KGHSH, CDR2 LQKENI. There are 14 residues in the CDR3. V lost 4 bases to trimming and J lost 4 bases, with 10 bases between them. The CDR3 DNA sequence: TGTGCCAGCTCACACAGGGATGGCACCGGGGAGCTGTTTTTT. It yields the protein CASSHRDGTGELFF.

This chain connects TRBV11-2 to TRBJ2-3; D possibly corresponds to TRBD2 (7 bases). CDR3 length equals 14 residues. Germline CDR1 is SGHAT and CDR2 is FQNNGV. V shed 1 base and J shed 6 bases, with 11 bases lying between them. This CDR3 reads CASSLGGGGDTQYF. The CDR3 DNA is TGTGCCAGCAGCTTAGGGGGGGGCGGGGATACGCAGTATTTT. The full variable domain, rest sourced from reference TRBV11-2 and TRBJ2-3, is EAGVAQSPRYKIIEKRQSVAFWCNPISGHATLYWYQQILGQGPKLLIQFQNNGVVDDSQLPKDRFSAERLKGVDSTLKIQPAKLEDSAVYLCASSLGGGGDTQYFGPGTRLTVL.

This clone has a handful of counts. The gene calls are TRBV5-6 and TRBJ2-7; D unclear. The CDR3 has 11 residues. Deletions cut 1 base from V and 6 bases from J, with 5 bases between. Germline V gene lookup returns CDR1 SGHDT and CDR2 YYEEEE. CDR3 loop: CASSLRAEQYF. CDR3 in DNA: TGTGCCAGCAGCTTGAGGGCCGAGCAGTACTTC.

This clone was seen a few times. This chain links TRBV4-3 with TRBJ1-2; D is undetermined. The CDR3 runs to 14 residues. V was clipped by 1 base and J by 5 bases, with 11 bases between them. Per the germline V gene, CDR1 is LGHNA and CDR2 is YSLEER. CDR3 residues: CASSQVSGSYGYTF. In DNA form, the CDR3 reads TGCGCCAGCAGCCAAGTCAGCGGATCATATGGCTACACCTTC.

The V gene is TRBV12-3 or TRBV12-4, the J gene TRBJ1-6; D is uncertain. V was shortened by 4 bases and J by 10 bases, with 8 bases between the two germline ends. CDR3 length: 12 amino acids. The CDR3 coding sequence is TGTGCCAGCAGTTCGGGTCCCTCACCCCTCCACTTT. Translated: CASSSGPSPLHF.

This chain joins TRBV7-2 and TRBJ2-2, with 10 bases aligning to TRBD2. The CDR3 runs to 17 residues. Germline CDR1 SGHTA, CDR2 FQGNSA. The trim removed 0 bases at V and 4 bases at J, leaving 5 bases unmatched. Here the CDR3 reads CASSLASSGRVTGELFF. The CDR3 DNA is TGTGCCAGCAGCTTAGCGTCTAGCGGGAGAGTCACCGGGGAGCTGTTTTTT.

The chain joins TRBV30 to TRBJ1-5; TRBD1 matches at 10 bases. J was trimmed by 2 bases and V by 8 bases; bases with no gene match: 3. Germline V gene sequence: CDR1 GTSNPN, CDR2 SVGIG (reference sequence). CDR3 length: 13 amino acids. CDR3 nucleotides: TGTGCCGGCGGACAGGGGGGCAATCAGCCCCAGCATTTT. Translating gives CAGGQGGNQPQHF.

The chain employs TRBV28 and TRBJ1-5, with 7 bases aligning to TRBD1. The CDR3 loop spans 12 amino acids. CDR1 MDHEN and CDR2 SYDVKM come from the germline V gene. V was pared by 6 bases and J by 14 bases, with 10 bases of the junction left unmatched. The CDR3 protein is CASSPHRGKEHF. The CDR3 nucleotides are TGTGCCAGCAGCCCACACAGGGGTAAGGAGCATTTT.

V gene TRBV6-2 or TRBV6-3 combines with J gene TRBJ2-1; D is perhaps TRBD2 (6 bases). V was cut by 7 bases and J by 4 bases, with 23 bases left in between. The CDR3 extends over 17 amino acids. Germline V gene sequence: CDR1 MNHEY, CDR2 SVGEGT. The CDR3 coding sequence is TGTGCCAGCACCCCGGGAGCGAGTACGAGGGGATACAATGAGCAGTTCTTC. Encoded protein: CASTPGASTRGYNEQFF.

In its sample, this clone was seen a few times. J is TRBJ2-2 and V is TRBV19; D uncertain. Trimming removed 0 bases at V and 4 bases at J, with 12 bases between. The CDR3 consists of 16 residues. Germline CDR1 LNHDA, CDR2 SQIVND (reference sequence). CDR3 nucleotides: TGTGCCAGTAGTATAGATCTTGGGCGGCTCACCGGGGAGCTGTTTTTT. Protein product: CASSIDLGRLTGELFF.

This rearrangement joins TRBV12-5 to TRBJ2-3, with D unclear. Per the germline V gene, CDR1 is LGHNT and CDR2 is FRNRAP. V gave up 7 bases and J gave up 5 bases, with 16 bases separating them. The CDR3 is made up of 14 amino acids. The CDR3, as DNA: TGTGCTAGTGCCTTTGAACGCCGAGGAGATACGCAGTATTTT. As protein: CASAFERRGDTQYF.

CDR3 residues: CASSLALDKSTDTQYF. As DNA, the CDR3 is TGCGCCAGCAGCTTGGCCCTGGACAAGAGCACAGATACGCAGTATTTT. V usage is TRBV5-1 and J usage is TRBJ2-3, with D perhaps TRBD1 (5 bases). Per the germline V gene, CDR1 is SGHRS and CDR2 is YFSETQ. The length of the CDR3 is 16 residues. V shed 0 bases and J shed 0 bases, with 11 bases lying between them.

V and J are TRBV7-2 and TRBJ2-3; 12 nucleotides match TRBD2. V lost 5 bases, J lost 5 bases, and 8 bases stayed unmatched. CDR3 length: 16 residues. CDR1 is SGHTA, CDR2 FQGNSA, per germline. CDR3: CASSPRLAGVVDTQYF. DNA for the CDR3: TGTGCCAGCAGCCCCCGACTAGCGGGAGTAGTAGATACGCAGTATTTT.